Listed below are T cell receptor beta chains from one sample, sequenced in a study of long-term antiretroviral therapy in people with HIV. Sequenced by immunoSEQ multiplex PCR; TCRdb stores in-frame clones only, minus some. The sample includes approximately 34,000 clones, roughly four fifths of them seen just once. The source was unsorted PBMCs, collected 1 year after starting antiretroviral therapy. The source of these receptors is a man between 18 and 29 years old with HIV. The CDR3 runs from the conserved cysteine through the conserved F or W. Each record gives: V gene, D gene, J gene, clone size, CDR3 DNA, CDR3 protein. A D gene is named only where the DNA matches it firmly. Clone size, where shown, is once, few, many, or a class for clones that have expanded.

>TRBV29-1|TRBD1|TRBJ2-1|-
TGCAGCGTGGACCGGGACAGGGGATTTGTGGATGAGCAGTTCTTC
CSVDRDRGFVDEQFF
>TRBV18|-|TRBJ2-1|-
TGTGCCAGCTCACAGACGACGGTCTACAATGAGCAGTTCTTC
CASSQTTVYNEQFF
>TRBV28|-|TRBJ1-1|-
TGTGCCAGCAGAACGACAGGTGAAGCTTTCTTT
CASRTTGEAFF
>TRBV5-4|TRBD1|TRBJ1-3|-
TGTGCCGGATCGCCCGGGACAGGGGCTGGAAACACCATATATTTT
CAGSPGTGAGNTIYF
>TRBV6-5|-|TRBJ1-5|-
TGTGCCAGCAGCCATCAACAGGGACTGCAGCCCCAGCATTTT
CASSHQQGLQPQHF
>TRBV5-1|TRBD2|TRBJ2-1|-
TGCGCCAGCAGCTCAGGGACTAGCGGGAGGTTATCCGACGGTGAGCAGTTCTTC
CASSSGTSGRLSDGEQFF
>TRBV28|-|TRBJ1-1|-
TGTGCCAGCGGACCGGGGGCCAGAGGGGCTTTCTTT
CASGPGARGAFF
>TRBV28|-|TRBJ2-7|-
TGTGCCAGCAGTTTACGGAGAGATCCCTCCTACGAGCAGTACTTC
CASSLRRDPSYEQYF
>TRBV12-1|-|TRBJ1-4|-
TGTGCCAGCAGCGTAGTCGGGACAGGGGTACGGTCAACTAATGAAAAACTGTTTTTT
CASSVVGTGVRSTNEKLFF
>TRBV4-3|TRBD1|TRBJ1-2|-
TGCGCCAGCAGCCAAGATTTCGCGACAGGGCACTATGGCTACACCTTC
CASSQDFATGHYGYTF
>TRBV27|TRBD1|TRBJ2-1|-
TGTGCCAGCAGTAGGCTGAGGGGGACAGGGGAAAATGAGCAGTTCTTC
CASSRLRGTGENEQFF
>TRBV5-1|-|TRBJ1-1|-
TGCGCCAGCAGCTTGGATCAGGGCGGTATGAACACTGAAGCTTTCTTT
CASSLDQGGMNTEAFF
>TRBV5-1|-|TRBJ2-7|once
TGCGCCAGCAGCTTGGTTGGCGCGGACTACGAGCAGTACTTC
CASSLVGADYEQYF